The 32 T cell receptor beta chains in this list originate from one sample, sequenced in a study. TCRdb re-called the 5' RACE reads through MiXCR, storing one row per CDR3 protein. The sample lists tens of thousands of distinct CDR3 sequences, over 25% occurring once. The sample consisted of memory CD4+ T cells sorted from a lymph node. Subset noted: memory CD4+ T cells, CD4+CD45RO+CD25-. The origin of the receptors is a female donor with breast cancer.

The chain couples TRBV7-8 to TRBJ1-1, with D possibly TRBD1 on 6 matching bases. Between the trimmed V and J ends, which lost 8 bases and 5 bases, there was a span of 24 bases. Germline lookup yields CDR1 SGHVS and CDR2 FQNEAQ. The CDR3 is 16 amino acids. The CDR3 spells CASLPGAKRVGTEAFF. The CDR3 coding sequence is TGTGCCAGCTTACCGGGGGCGAAAAGAGTGGGGACTGAAGCTTTCTTT. The entire variable domain, with the rest obtained from reference TRBV7-8 and TRBJ1-1, is as follows: GAGVSQSPRYKVAKRGQDVALRCDPISGHVSLFWYQQALGQGPEFLTYFQNEAQLDKSGLPSDRFFAERPEGSVSTLKIQRTQQEDSAVYLCASLPGAKRVGTEAFFGQGTRLTVV.

This chain's CDR3 is CSARGTSGRAMTETQYF. The CDR3 DNA is TGCAGTGCTAGAGGGACTAGCGGGAGGGCCATGACAGAGACCCAGTACTTC. This chain uses TRBV20-1 with TRBJ2-5; 15 bases map to TRBD2. V dropped 1 base and J dropped 4; count of bases not matched to a gene: 7. CDR3 size: 17 residues. Germline lookup yields CDR1 DFQATT and CDR2 SNEGSKA (reference sequence).

This rearrangement joins TRBV7-2 to TRBJ2-1; D remains unclear. Germline values: CDR1 SGHTA, CDR2 FQGNSA. With 6 bases removed from V and 7 bases from J, the gap between germline ends came to 10 bases. CDR3 length: 12 residues. CDR3 protein: CASRMTLNEQFF. For the CDR3, the DNA is TGTGCCAGCAGAATGACTCTAAATGAGCAGTTCTTC.

The chain links TRBV10-3 to TRBJ2-1, with 10 bases matching TRBD2. The CDR3 has 18 residues. CDR1 and CDR2 (germline): ENHRY, SYGVKD. The junction had 7 bases not matched to a gene; V was cut back by 2 bases and J by 0 bases. The CDR3 region has the DNA TGTGCCATCAGTGAGATTTCTAGCGGGAGTCCCTCCTACAATGAGCAGTTCTTC. Translated: CAISEISSGSPSYNEQFF.

This clonotype was detected only a few times. The chain employs TRBV25-1 and TRBJ2-7; D perhaps matches TRBD2 (6 bases). V was trimmed by 2 bases and J by 7 bases, leaving 15 bases between them. Per germline, CDR1 MGHDK and CDR2 SYGVNS. CDR3 length: 14 amino acids. As DNA, the CDR3 is TGTGCCAGCAGTGAAGGAGGAGGGCACTTGGAGCAGTACTTC. Its translation is CASSEGGGHLEQYF.

V and J are TRBV15 and TRBJ2-7; the match to TRBD1 covers 10 bases. This CDR3 spans 16 amino acids. The junction had 9 bases not matched to a gene; V was cut back by 4 bases and J by 3 bases. Germline CDR1 and CDR2: LNHNV and YYDKDF (reference sequence). Here the CDR3 DNA reads TGTGCCACCAGCAATCCCCCCGGGGACAGGGGCTACGAGCAGTACTTC. As protein: CATSNPPGDRGYEQYF.

This clonotype was recorded a few times. V is TRBV6-6 and J is TRBJ1-5; possible D gene TRBD1, 5 bases. V was cut by 3 bases and J by 8 bases, with 11 bases left in between. Germline V gene data show CDR1 as MNHNY and CDR2 as SVGAGI (reference sequence). The CDR3 length is 13 residues. The CDR3 region has the DNA TGTGCCAGCAGTTATAAGGGGCAGGAGCCCCAGCATTTT. Encoded protein: CASSYKGQEPQHF.

This clonotype appeared a few times. The chain carries TRBV6-6 and TRBJ1-6, with 7 bases matching TRBD1. Trimming took 6 bases from V and 10 from J; bases not matched to a gene: 18. Germline V CDR1 and CDR2: MNHNY, SVGAGI (reference sequence). The CDR3 is 17 residues long. Written as DNA, the CDR3 is TGTGCCAGCAGGTCAGACAGGGCCTCATCGGGCCTCTCACCCCTCCACTTT. It translates to CASRSDRASSGLSPLHF.

The table lists this clonotype with a few counts. V gene TRBV7-2 combines with J gene TRBJ2-1; 10 positions match TRBD2. Unmatched junction bases numbered 5, after V lost 5 bases and J lost 4 bases. The germline gives CDR1 SGHTA, CDR2 FQGNSA. This CDR3 has 15 amino acids. CDR3: CASSEKTSGYNEQFF. CDR3 in DNA: TGTGCCAGCAGCGAGAAGACTAGCGGGTACAATGAGCAGTTCTTC.

This clonotype was detected only a few times. V usage is TRBV2 and J usage is TRBJ1-1; D possibly corresponds to TRBD1 (5 bases). Germline V gene sequence: CDR1 SNHLY, CDR2 FYNNEI. Trimming took 6 bases from V and 1 from J, leaving 9 bases between them. The CDR3 spans 13 residues. Here the CDR3 reads CASRLDTNTEAFF. Here the CDR3 DNA reads TGTGCCAGCAGGTTGGACACGAACACTGAAGCTTTCTTT.

This clonotype occurred a few times. This CDR3 reads CASSSSDNYNEQFF. CDR3 DNA sequence: TGTGCCAGCAGTTCCTCCGACAACTACAATGAGCAGTTCTTC. This chain connects TRBV6-5 to TRBJ2-1; D is undetermined. Deletions cut 4 bases from V and 3 bases from J, with 10 bases between. The CDR3 extends over 14 amino acids. Germline CDR1 MNHEY, CDR2 SVGAGI.

As for this clonotype: The junction differs from germline at one of its ends, possibly a read error. The chain employs TRBV28 and TRBJ2-7, with D perhaps being TRBD1 or TRBD2 (6 bases each). The CDR3 contains 13 residues. From germline, CDR1 is MDHEN and CDR2 SYDVKM. The DNA for the CDR3 is TGTGCCACCACCGGAGGGGGTCGTTGGGAGCAGTGCTTC. Its translation: CATTGGGRWEQCF.

This clonotype occurred many times. The chain couples TRBV12-3 or TRBV12-4 to TRBJ1-2; D call uncertain. The CDR3 spans 12 residues. V was pared by 6 bases and J by 1 base, with 6 bases between. CDR3 in amino acids: CASSQSNYGYTF. The CDR3 nucleotides are TGTGCCAGCAGCCAGAGTAACTATGGCTACACCTTC.

The gene calls are TRBV28 and TRBJ2-1; D possibly uses TRBD1 or TRBD2 (5 bases each). CDR1 is MDHEN and CDR2 is SYDVKM in the germline V gene. This CDR3 has 16 residues. The V and J ends lost 7 bases and 4 bases respectively, with 20 bases between them. In nucleotides, the CDR3 is TGTGCCAGCATTCGGCCGGGCAGGGACCCATACAATGAGCAGTTCTTC. It codes for CASIRPGRDPYNEQFF.

V and J are TRBV20-1 and TRBJ1-5; D is possibly TRBD1 (5 bases). The CDR3 totals 16 residues. The germline V gene encodes CDR1 DFQATT and CDR2 SNEGSKA (reference sequence). Deletions cut 6 bases from V and 0 bases from J, with 18 bases between. CDR3 region: CSALGGTQYSNQPQHF. DNA of the CDR3: TGCAGTGCCCTTGGCGGGACCCAATATAGCAATCAGCCCCAGCATTTT.

This clonotype turned up a few times. The chain joins TRBV5-4 to TRBJ2-5; unclear D gene. Trimming pared 0 bases from V and 1 base from J, leaving 4 bases between. Germline loops: CDR1 SGHNT, CDR2 YYREEE (reference sequence). The CDR3 covers 13 residues. The CDR3 sequence: CASSLVGQETQYF. The CDR3 DNA is TGTGCCAGCAGCTTGGTGGGCCAAGAGACCCAGTACTTC.

This clonotype was recorded at least ten times. The rearrangement joins TRBV5-1 to TRBJ2-2; weak D call: TRBD2 (6 bases). Germline-derived CDR1 and CDR2 are SGHRS and YFSETQ. This CDR3 comprises 15 residues. V was shortened by 1 base and J by 5 bases, with 12 bases between the two germline ends. The CDR3 coding sequence is TGCGCCAGCAGCTTGAACGGAGGGCCGACCGGGGAGCTGTTTTTT. Its translation is CASSLNGGPTGELFF.

This chain connects TRBV28 to TRBJ2-1; D possibly corresponds to TRBD1 (6 bases). Trimming took 0 bases from V and 9 from J, leaving 6 bases between them. This CDR3 has 12 amino acids. Germline V gene lookup returns CDR1 MDHEN and CDR2 SYDVKM. The CDR3 nucleotides read TGTGCCAGCAGTTTATGGGACAGTGAGCAGTTCTTC. This sequence encodes CASSLWDSEQFF.

The chain recombines TRBV4-1 with TRBJ2-7, with TRBD1 matching 8 bases. V was clipped by 0 bases and J by 3 bases; unmatched bases: 1. The length of the CDR3 is 14 residues. CDR1 is MGHRA, CDR2 YSYEKL, per germline. The CDR3 protein is CASSQDRGRYEQYF. In nucleotides, the CDR3 is TGCGCCAGCAGCCAAGACAGGGGGCGCTACGAGCAGTACTTC.

This clonotype was detected a few times. V and J are TRBV6-1 and TRBJ1-5; D is possibly TRBD1 (5 bases). Trimming shortened V by 2 bases and J by 1 base, and 9 bases separated the two germline ends. The CDR3 covers 15 residues. Germline assignment: CDR1 MNHNS and CDR2 SASEGT. The CDR3 loop reads CASSEMGLSNQPQHF. In nucleotides, the CDR3 is TGTGCCAGCAGTGAAATGGGGCTGAGCAATCAGCCCCAGCATTTT.

Only a few counts were recorded for this clonotype. This chain links TRBV6-1 with TRBJ2-7; D perhaps matches TRBD1 (6 bases). This CDR3 has 12 amino acids. The germline CDR1 and CDR2 sequences are MNHNS and SASEGT. Trimming removed 8 bases at V and 2 bases at J, with 10 bases between. As DNA, the CDR3 is TGTGCCAGCCAGGGGCCCGCCTACGAGCAGTACTTC. Its protein is CASQGPAYEQYF.

The chain links TRBV20-1 to TRBJ1-4; 7 bases agree with TRBD1. J lost 4 bases, V lost 6 bases, and 8 bases had no gene match. Germline V gene lookup returns CDR1 DFQATT and CDR2 SNEGSKA (reference sequence). This CDR3 has 14 residues. Here the CDR3 DNA reads TGCAGTGCCCCGGACAGGCAGGGTAATGAAAAACTGTTTTTT. As protein: CSAPDRQGNEKLFF.

The chain carries TRBV7-8 and TRBJ2-7; 9 bases line up with TRBD1. This CDR3 region has 17 residues. V trimming: 5 bases; J trimming: 4 bases; junction bases outside the gene matches: 15. Germline assignment: CDR1 SGHVS and CDR2 FQNEAQ. CDR3 protein: CASSARTAGTGSYEQYF. Written as DNA, the CDR3 is TGTGCCAGCAGCGCTAGGACTGCCGGGACAGGGTCTTACGAGCAGTACTTC.

The chain links TRBV7-2 to TRBJ1-5; 10 bases are a match to TRBD1. The CDR3 extends over 17 amino acids. V lost 1 base, J lost 8 bases, and 11 bases stayed unmatched. Germline CDR1 and CDR2: SGHTA and FQGNSA. The CDR3 DNA sequence: TGTGCCAGCAGCTTAGGATCTTCGGGGACAGGGGACGAGCCCCAGCATTTT. Protein product: CASSLGSSGTGDEPQHF.

The CDR3 coding sequence is TGTGCCAGCAGTTTAGCGAAGGGACAAGGGGCTTATAGCAATCAGCCCCAGCATTTT. Amino acids: CASSLAKGQGAYSNQPQHF. This rearrangement joins TRBV27 to TRBJ1-5; the D gene is possibly TRBD1 (6 bases). Trimming cost V 2 bases and J 0 bases, with 20 bases left between them. Germline V gene data show CDR1 as MNHEY and CDR2 as SMNVEV (reference sequence). This CDR3 spans 19 amino acids.

V gene TRBV12-3 or TRBV12-4 combines with J gene TRBJ1-5, with TRBD1 matching 7 bases. Trimming took 5 bases from V and 4 from J; bases not matched to a gene: 5. This CDR3 spans 14 amino acids. The CDR3 loop is CASSPGDSNQPQHF. The CDR3 nucleotides read TGTGCCAGCAGTCCAGGGGACAGTAATCAGCCCCAGCATTTT.

This clonotype was counted between two and nine times. The J gene is TRBJ2-5, the V gene TRBV27; D possibly corresponds to TRBD2 (6 bases). This CDR3 contains 14 residues. V shed 2 bases and J shed 5 bases, with 12 bases lying between them. From germline, CDR1 is MNHEY and CDR2 SMNVEV (reference sequence). The CDR3 sequence is CASSLVGGSETQYF. CDR3 DNA: TGTGCCAGCAGTTTAGTCGGGGGAAGCGAGACCCAGTACTTC.

The gene calls are TRBV20-1 and TRBJ1-1, with 7 bases fitting TRBD1. The CDR3 consists of 13 residues. With V trimmed by 7 bases and J by 2 bases, 7 bases remained unmatched. Germline V gene lookup returns CDR1 DFQATT and CDR2 SNEGSKA (reference sequence). CDR3 in DNA: TGCAGTGTGGGCAGGGGGTTTAACACTGAAGCTTTCTTT. Its protein is CSVGRGFNTEAFF.

The chain uses TRBV7-9 and TRBJ2-5; D call uncertain. Between the trimmed V and J ends, which lost 5 bases and 4 bases, there was a span of 17 bases. The CDR3 has 15 amino acids. The germline V gene has CDR1 SEHNR and CDR2 FQNEAQ (reference sequence). This CDR3 reads CASSHVQATRETQYF. CDR3 bases: TGTGCCAGCAGCCACGTGCAGGCCACGAGAGAGACCCAGTACTTC.

Many counts were recorded for this clonotype. This sequence joins TRBV5-5 and TRBJ2-1; 8 positions match TRBD2. V lost 2 bases to trimming and J lost 7 bases; unmatched junction nucleotides: 2. Per germline, CDR1 SGHKS and CDR2 YYEKEE (reference sequence). The CDR3 is made up of 13 amino acids. CDR3 DNA: TGTGCCAGCAGCTTTAGCGGGAAGAATGAGCAGTTCTTC. Protein product: CASSFSGKNEQFF. The variable domain in full, completed from reference TRBV5-5 and TRBJ2-1, reads DAGVTQSPTHLIKTRGQQVTLRCSPISGHKSVSWYQQVLGQGPQFIFQYYEKEERGRGNFPDRFSARQFPNYSSELNVNALLLGDSALYLCASSFSGKNEQFFGPGTRLTVL.

The chain uses TRBV28 and TRBJ2-4, with D possibly matching TRBD1 (6 bases). Trimming removed 3 bases at V and 6 bases at J, with 9 bases between. CDR1 MDHEN and CDR2 SYDVKM come from the germline V gene. The CDR3 has 13 residues. The CDR3 protein is CASSLPGVNIQYF. CDR3 nucleotides: TGTGCCAGCAGTTTGCCAGGGGTAAACATTCAGTACTTC.

This clonotype is labeled as medium-sized. The chain couples TRBV27 to TRBJ2-5; 8 positions match TRBD1. The V gene's germline CDR1 is MNHEY and CDR2 SMNVEV (reference sequence). The junction had 5 bases not matched to a gene; V was cut back by 6 bases and J by 5 bases. This CDR3 spans 13 amino acids. As DNA, the CDR3 is TGTGCCAGCAGACGGACAGGGAGTGAGACCCAGTACTTC. Protein product: CASRRTGSETQYF.